Shown below are 18 T cell receptor beta chains from a single sample sequenced in a study of T cells in Graves' hyperthyroidism and ophthalmopathy. RNA transcripts yielded amplified TCR beta CDR3 regions. In the first-round RT-PCR of the TCR CDR3, the HTBI primer set was used. TCRdb called the multiplex PCR reads again in MiXCR, with one record for every CDR3 protein. The data hold 750,000 to 950,000 distinct CDR3 sequences, with around 39% observed a single time. Sequencing was done on a sample of blood. The receptors originated from a man aged 18 to 35 with Graves' hyperthyroidism.

The chain employs TRBV14 and TRBJ1-6, with D unresolved. The germline V gene encodes CDR1 SGHDN and CDR2 FVKESK. V shed 0 bases and J shed 6 bases, with 9 bases lying between them. This CDR3 region has 15 residues. CDR3 region: CASSQDHGINSPLHF. The CDR3 DNA is TGTGCCAGCAGCCAAGATCATGGGATTAATTCACCCCTCCACTTT.

The rearrangement links TRBV20-1 to TRBJ1-2, with a weak D call TRBD1 (5 bases). Germline CDR1 DFQATT, CDR2 SNEGSKA (reference sequence). Deletions cut 3 bases from V and 4 bases from J, with 21 bases between. This CDR3 has 16 amino acids. CDR3 region: CSASTDGGGNGYGYTF. CDR3 sequence (DNA): TGCAGTGCTAGTACAGACGGTGGGGGTAACGGCTATGGCTACACCTTC.

As for this clonotype: A much larger clone sits a single nucleotide away, making a read error possible. The V gene is TRBV2, the J gene TRBJ2-6; 8 positions agree with TRBD2. In germline, CDR1 is SNHLY, CDR2 FYNNEI. The CDR3 covers 16 residues. CDR3: CASSLGSSGGANVMTF. The CDR3 DNA reads TGTGCCAGCAGCCTAGGATCGTCGGGGGGGGCCAACGTCATGACTTTC.

This clonotype showed up many times. This chain connects TRBV20-1 to TRBJ1-1; a possible D gene is TRBD1 (6 bases). This CDR3 is 14 amino acids long. Per germline, CDR1 DFQATT and CDR2 SNEGSKA (reference sequence). Trimming removed 1 base from V and 0 bases from J, with 9 bases in between. The CDR3 is CSARATGMNTEAFF. The CDR3 DNA is TGCAGTGCTAGAGCTACAGGGATGAACACTGAAGCTTTCTTT.

The sample holds a few counts of this clonotype. The rearrangement links TRBV15 to TRBJ2-3, with 8 bases identical to TRBD1. The CDR3 spans 13 residues. Germline V gene sequence: CDR1 LNHNV, CDR2 YYDKDF (reference sequence). Trimming took 10 bases from V and 1 from J; bases not matched to a gene: 4. The CDR3 DNA sequence: TGTGCCATCGGACAGGGCGGCACAGATACGCAGTATTTT. Its protein is CAIGQGGTDTQYF. Looking up the rest from reference TRBV15 and TRBJ2-3 gives the full variable domain: DAMVIQNPRYQVTQFGKPVTLSCSQTLNHNVMYWYQQKSSQAPKLLFHYYDKDFNNEADTPDNFQSRRPNTSFCFLDIRSPGLGDTAMYLCAIGQGGTDTQYFGPGTRLTVL.

Only a few counts were recorded for this clonotype. The chain is built from TRBV9 and TRBJ2-7; D might be TRBD1 or TRBD2, each matching 5 bases. The CDR3 is made up of 14 amino acids. The germline V gene encodes CDR1 SGDLS and CDR2 YYNGEE. Trimming took 6 bases from V and 3 from J, leaving 16 bases between them. CDR3: CASTLRGPDYEQYF. The CDR3 region has the DNA TGTGCCAGCACCCTGAGGGGACCGGACTACGAGCAGTACTTC.

The chain couples TRBV25-1 to TRBJ2-5, with TRBD2 matching over 9 bases. The junction had 5 bases not matched to a gene; V was cut back by 7 bases and J by 5 bases. In germline, CDR1 is MGHDK, CDR2 SYGVNS. CDR3 length: 13 amino acids. In DNA form, the CDR3 reads TGTGCCAGCACGGCGGGAGGGGAGGAGACCCAGTACTTC. Residues: CASTAGGEETQYF.

This sequence joins TRBV2 and TRBJ1-6; D gene uncertain. The CDR3 is 17 amino acids. With 6 bases removed from V and 4 bases from J, the gap between germline ends came to 19 bases. CDR1 is SNHLY, CDR2 FYNNEI, per germline. CDR3 coding DNA: TGTGCCAGCAGCCCCGGGTACGGGTCGGATTATAATTCACCCCTCCACTTT. Translated, it gives CASSPGYGSDYNSPLHF.

This clonotype was observed a few times. The chain links TRBV12-3 or TRBV12-4 to TRBJ1-1; D call uncertain. V was clipped by 1 base and J by 11 bases, with 17 bases between them. This CDR3 region has 14 residues. CDR3 sequence (DNA): TGTGCCAGCAGTTTAGGCGGGCCCCCATCGCAGGCTTTCTTT. Translated: CASSLGGPPSQAFF.

This clonotype appeared many times. CDR3: CSAMADGQTNSPLHF. The CDR3 region has the DNA TGCAGTGCTATGGCGGACGGACAGACTAATTCACCCCTCCACTTT. V is TRBV20-1 and J is TRBJ1-6; D is perhaps TRBD1 (6 bases). V was pared by 4 bases and J by 6 bases, with 16 bases between. The germline V gene has CDR1 DFQATT and CDR2 SNEGSKA (reference sequence). The CDR3 runs 15 residues.

The V and J genes are TRBV7-9 and TRBJ2-7; 7 bases align to TRBD2. The CDR3 has 13 amino acids. The germline V gene has CDR1 SEHNR and CDR2 FQNEAQ (reference sequence). With V trimmed by 4 bases and J by 7 bases, 7 bases remained unmatched. The CDR3 bases are TGTGCCAGCAGCTCCGCCGGGAGGTATGAGCAGTACTTC. Its protein product is CASSSAGRYEQYF.

This clonotype showed up just once. The V call is TRBV15, the J call TRBJ1-1; perhaps TRBD1 as D (6 bases). Germline loops: CDR1 LNHNV, CDR2 YYDKDF (reference sequence). CDR3 length equals 15 residues. The V end lost 3 bases, the J end lost 1 base, and 12 bases lay between the germline ends. Here the CDR3 DNA reads TGTGCCACCAGCAGCTACCAGGACAGGAACACTGAAGCTTTCTTT. As protein: CATSSYQDRNTEAFF.

The rearrangement uses TRBV20-1 and TRBJ1-5, with 7 nucleotides matching TRBD1. The CDR3 has 14 amino acids. Germline lookup yields CDR1 DFQATT and CDR2 SNEGSKA (reference sequence). Trimming removed 5 bases from V and 7 bases from J; junction bases left unmatched: 11. The CDR3 here is CSALEDRARQPQHF. In DNA, the CDR3 is TGCAGTGCTCTAGAAGACAGGGCTCGACAGCCCCAGCATTTT.

This rearrangement joins TRBV2 to TRBJ2-6; 9 positions match TRBD1. J gave up 2 bases and V 4 bases, and 9 bases lay outside the gene matches. CDR3 length equals 18 residues. Looked up from germline, CDR1 is SNHLY and CDR2 is FYNNEI. The CDR3 bases are TGTGCCAGCAGTGGGGACAGGGTTTTTGTCCCTGGGGCCAACGTCCTGACTTTC. Protein product: CASSGDRVFVPGANVLTF.

Many counts were recorded for this clonotype. A read error may produce the germline difference seen at one junction end. The chain employs TRBV29-1 and TRBJ1-2; D unresolved. Germline CDR1 is SQVTM and CDR2 is ANQGSEA. The CDR3 is made up of 10 amino acids. CDR3 amino acids: CSVEGIGYTF. CDR3 sequence (DNA): TGCAGCGTGGAAGGAATTGGCTACACCTTC.

This chain links TRBV27 with TRBJ2-2; D is possibly TRBD1 or TRBD2 (6 bases each). Between the trimmed V and J ends, which lost 6 bases and 7 bases, there was a span of 15 bases. From germline, CDR1 is MNHEY and CDR2 SMNVEV (reference sequence). The CDR3 covers 14 residues. The CDR3 loop is CASSWGAGNGELFF. For the CDR3, the DNA is TGTGCCAGCAGCTGGGGGGCAGGAAACGGGGAGCTGTTTTTT.

The chain carries TRBV12-3 or TRBV12-4 and TRBJ1-1; unclear D gene. The CDR3 consists of 12 residues. V was trimmed by 6 bases and J by 4 bases, leaving 9 bases between them. In DNA, the CDR3 is TGTGCCAGCAGGTTCCATATCACTGAAGCTTTCTTT. Translated, it gives CASRFHITEAFF.

Details on this clonotype: A much larger clonotype is one base distant, so this may be a read error. The gene calls are TRBV10-3 and TRBJ2-5; D remains ambiguous. Per the germline V gene, CDR1 is ENHRY and CDR2 is SYGVKD. V was pared by 8 bases and J by 0 bases, with 10 bases between. This CDR3 is 13 amino acids long. The CDR3 is CAIAKKDQETQYF. As DNA, the CDR3 is TGTGCCATCGCGAAGAAAGACCAAGAGACCCAGTACTTC.